Below, one T cell receptor beta chain is given with its context. Germline loops: CDR1 SGHTA, CDR2 FQGTGA. V dropped 4 bases and J dropped 2; count of bases not matched to a gene: 6. The CDR3 extends over 17 amino acids. The source of the sample is a study of T-cell memory formation after mild COVID-19. One entry per CDR3 protein results from TCRdb running MiXCR on the 5' RACE reads. The profile shows 550,000 to 650,000 distinct CDR3 sequences, 17% of them singletons. V is TRBV7-3 and J is TRBJ2-6; the match to TRBD1 covers 9 bases. This TCR was sampled from an adult woman who had mild COVID-19 (a few samples of this study predate the infection). Cell type and time point are not known. The material sequenced was PBMCs or a T cell subset sorted from them (not recorded which). CDR3 nucleotide sequence: TGTGCCAGCAGCTCTGGACAGGGGATAACTGGGGCCAACGTCCTGACTTTC. Translated: CASSSGQGITGANVLTF.